This T cell receptor beta chain was captured in a study of blood T cell repertoires in COVID-19. Overall study: The analysed material was cDNA or gDNA that came from T cells, B-cell-depleted T cells, or PBMCs.

Clones were sequenced by immunoSEQ multiplex PCR, and TCRdb holds only the in-frame ones, with some missing. The sample comprises 250,000 to 300,000 clones, 80% to 90% of which are singletons, and roughly 4% rests with the top ten. After removal of 4 bases from V and 3 bases from J, the junction contained 9 bases not matched to a gene. Germline V CDR1 and CDR2: MNHEY, SVGAGI. The CDR3 spans 16 residues. Researchers sorted participants into cohorts using their self-reported clinical history. Sequenced sample: PBMCs or T cells enriched from blood (not recorded which). This chain links TRBV6-5 with TRBJ1-3; 7 nucleotides agree with TRBD1. This TCR was recovered from a man aged 25 to 45 with acute COVID-19. The CDR3 bases are TGTGCCAGCAGTTCCTACAGGGGAAGAGATGGAAACACCATATATTTT. It translates to CASSSYRGRDGNTIYF.